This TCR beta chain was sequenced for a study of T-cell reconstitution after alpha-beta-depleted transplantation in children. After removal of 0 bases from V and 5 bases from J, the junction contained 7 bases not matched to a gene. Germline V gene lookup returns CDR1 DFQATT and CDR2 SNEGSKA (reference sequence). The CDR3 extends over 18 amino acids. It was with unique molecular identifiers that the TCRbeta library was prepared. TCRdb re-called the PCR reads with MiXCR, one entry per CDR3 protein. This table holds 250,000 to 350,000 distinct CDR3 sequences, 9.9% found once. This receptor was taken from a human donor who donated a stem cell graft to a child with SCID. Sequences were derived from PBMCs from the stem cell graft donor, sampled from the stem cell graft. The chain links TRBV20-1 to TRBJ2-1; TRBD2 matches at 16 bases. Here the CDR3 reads CSARDRGLAGGTHNEQFF. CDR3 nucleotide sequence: TGCAGTGCTAGAGATAGGGGACTAGCGGGGGGGACTCACAATGAGCAGTTCTTC.